This T cell receptor (beta chain) appears in the sequencing data of a study of blood T cell repertoires in COVID-19. The wider study: Acute and convalescent COVID-19 samples came from the United States, Italy and Spain.

The table came from immunoSEQ multiplex PCR; TCRdb's copy has only in-frame clones and leaves some out. This sample has 350,000 or so clones, with more than 85% found just once. This CDR3 region has 12 residues. Germline loops: CDR1 SQVTM, CDR2 ANQGSEA. The V gene lost 7 bases and the J gene lost 2 bases, with 8 bases spanning the gap. The sequence came from a woman in her 30s who had recovered from COVID-19. The V and J genes are TRBV29-1 and TRBJ2-2, with D maybe TRBD1 (5 bases). Sequenced: PBMCs or T cells enriched from blood (not recorded which). The CDR3 bases are TGCAGCGCCGACAGCAACACCGGGGAGCTGTTTTTT. Encoded protein: CSADSNTGELFF.